This T cell receptor beta chain comes out of a study of vaccination effects on CD4 cells after COVID-19. The protocol was immunoSEQ multiplex PCR, while the TCRdb copy is restricted to in-frame clones and leaves out a portion. This sample has 25,000 to 35,000 clones, with more than 60% found just once. Overall study findings and caveats: Marked contraction was observed in infection-induced and vaccine-induced clones late after vaccination.

A single count supports this clone. The antigen is unknown. Under the ViraFEST assay, PBMC were stimulated with viral peptide pools so that antigen-specific CD4+ T cells expanded. Sequencing was performed afterwards. Researchers isolated CD4+ T cells once around 11 days of culture had elapsed. Vaccine recipients lacked prior SARS-CoV-2 infection and had negative nucleocapsid antibodies. A half-volume exchange with IL-2 medium occurred on days 3 and 7. The CDR3 totals 15 residues. Germline V gene sequence: CDR1 LNHNV, CDR2 YYDKDF (reference sequence). The germline V and J ends were trimmed by 4 bases and 7 bases, with 14 bases remaining between them.

The source of this sequence is a human donor who received a COVID-19 vaccine. The input for sequencing was CD4+ T cells from PBMCs cultured with SARS-CoV-2 spike peptides, taken before COVID-19 vaccination. V and J are TRBV15 and TRBJ1-6; tentative D call: TRBD1 (5 bases). The CDR3 sequence: CATSIRQTGNSPLHF. The CDR3 DNA sequence: TGTGCCACCAGCATTCGACAGACTGGGAATTCACCCCTCCACTTT.